The text below deals with one T cell receptor beta chain. The antigen is unknown. The PCR ran on 60 Vbeta and 13 Jbeta primers. Profiling relied on immunoSEQ multiplex PCR, and the TCRdb table lists in-frame clones only, not all of them. This sample has about 120,000 clones, with 75% found just once. The V and J ends lost 6 bases and 1 base, in that order; junction bases with no gene match: 9. This CDR3 spans 17 amino acids. Germline lookup yields CDR1 SGHTA and CDR2 FQGNSA. The data originate from a study of cytomegalovirus exposure and HLA in healthy donors. The overall study: The early release's HLA-typed donors yielded approximately 81 million unique TCRs. Study-wide results and caveats: Across all donors, roughly uniform sequencing depth was an assumption of the presence/absence analyses. Most sequenced TCRs were rare (though some public TCRs occurred in many donors).

The sample was PBMCs. This TCR derives from a woman aged 50 to 65 in good health and CMV-seronegative. The rearrangement links TRBV7-2 to TRBJ2-4; the match to TRBD1 covers 10 bases. CDR3 DNA: TGTGCCAGCAGTTACGAGCCGGGACAGGGGGCCAAAAACATTCAGTACTTC. Translating it yields CASSYEPGQGAKNIQYF.